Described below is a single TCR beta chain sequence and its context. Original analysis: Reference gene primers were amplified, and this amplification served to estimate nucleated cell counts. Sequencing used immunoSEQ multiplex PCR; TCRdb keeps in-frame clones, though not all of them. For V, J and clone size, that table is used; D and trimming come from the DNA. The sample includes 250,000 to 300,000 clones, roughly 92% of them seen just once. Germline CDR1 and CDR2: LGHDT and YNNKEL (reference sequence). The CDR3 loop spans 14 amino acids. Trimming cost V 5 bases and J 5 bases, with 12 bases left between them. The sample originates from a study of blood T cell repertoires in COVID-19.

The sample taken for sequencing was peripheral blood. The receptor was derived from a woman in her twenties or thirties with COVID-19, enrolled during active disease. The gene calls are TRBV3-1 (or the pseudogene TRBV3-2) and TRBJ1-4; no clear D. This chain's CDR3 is CASSYGGRNEKLFF. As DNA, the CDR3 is TGTGCCAGCAGCTATGGAGGGAGGAATGAAAAACTGTTTTTT.